Below are 32 T cell receptor beta chains sequenced from a single sample in a study of T cells in Graves' hyperthyroidism and ophthalmopathy. Amplified TCR beta CDR3 regions came from RNA transcripts. First-round RT-PCR with HTBI primers amplified the TCR CDR3 region. In TCRdb, the multiplex PCR reads were re-called with MiXCR into one record per CDR3 protein. The table includes 700,000 or so distinct CDR3 sequences, roughly 15% detected once. Sequenced: blood. These receptors were taken from a woman in her 50s with Graves' ophthalmopathy.

Concerning this clonotype: This sequence may be a read error, since a much larger clone differs from it by one base. The V gene is TRBV7-6, the J gene TRBJ2-3; TRBD1 or TRBD2 may be the D gene (5 bases each). The germline gives CDR1 SGHVS, CDR2 FNYEAQ. The length of the CDR3 is 16 residues. Trimming cost V 2 bases and J 7 bases, with 19 bases left between them. This CDR3 is CASSLTSGTGINTQYF. CDR3 in DNA: TGTGCCAGCAGCTTAACCTCAGGGACGGGGATCAATACGCAGTATTTT.

The rearrangement uses TRBV29-1 and TRBJ1-1; possible D gene TRBD1, 5 bases. Germline values: CDR1 SQVTM, CDR2 ANQGSEA. CDR3 length equals 13 residues. V was pared by 2 bases and J by 0 bases, with 7 bases between. In nucleotides, the CDR3 is TGCAGCGTTGAAATAGGGGTGAACACTGAAGCTTTCTTT. As protein: CSVEIGVNTEAFF.

This clonotype was recorded at least ten times. V and J are TRBV6-5 and TRBJ2-7; perhaps D is TRBD1 or TRBD2 (5 bases each). Trimming took off 0 bases at V and 9 bases at J, with 15 bases between the two ends. Looked up from germline, CDR1 is MNHEY and CDR2 is SVGAGI. This CDR3 is built from 14 residues. The CDR3 nucleotides are TGTGCCAGCAGTTACTCGGAGGCAGGGCTTAGGCAGTACTTC. Translating gives CASSYSEAGLRQYF.

V and J are TRBV25-1 and TRBJ2-1; maybe TRBD2 (5 bases). The germline V gene has CDR1 MGHDK and CDR2 SYGVNS. The length of the CDR3 is 16 residues. V was shortened by 5 bases and J by 8 bases, with 22 bases between the two germline ends. CDR3 DNA: TGTGCCAGCAGTCCACGTGCGGGCCCAGACGACGATGAGCAGTTCTTC. Translated: CASSPRAGPDDDEQFF. Drawing the rest from reference TRBV25-1 and TRBJ2-1, the complete variable domain is EADIYQTPRYLVIGTGKKITLECSQTMGHDKMYWYQQDPGMELHLIHYSYGVNSTEKGDLSSESTVSRIRTEHFPLTLESARPSHTSQYLCASSPRAGPDDDEQFFGPGTRLTVL.

This clonotype was recorded at least ten times. The chain has TRBV30 and TRBJ2-1, with a possible D match to TRBD1 (5 bases). Trimming cost V 4 bases and J 8 bases, with 18 bases left between them. Germline CDR1 and CDR2: GTSNPN and SVGIG (reference sequence). CDR3 length: 14 amino acids. CDR3 sequence: CAWTGILWGHEQFF. The CDR3 coding sequence is TGTGCCTGGACAGGGATACTTTGGGGCCATGAGCAGTTCTTC.

The chain uses TRBV6-9 and TRBJ2-2, with a possible D match to TRBD1 (8 bases). This CDR3 comprises 14 residues. V lost 7 bases to trimming and J lost 7 bases, with 16 bases between them. Germline values: CDR1 MNHGY, CDR2 SVAAGI. The CDR3 region has the DNA TGTGCCAGCATTTACAGGGGGGGGGTCGGGGAGCTGTTTTTT. Its protein is CASIYRGGVGELFF.

In its sample, this clonotype was seen many times. CDR3 sequence (DNA): TGTGCCAGCAGCTTAGGACTAGCTCCGCACGAGCAGTACTTC. Protein: CASSLGLAPHEQYF. The chain joins TRBV7-2 to TRBJ2-7; TRBD2 agrees at 7 bases. Germline trimming cut 1 base from V and 5 bases from J; bases unmatched to any gene: 5. The germline V gene encodes CDR1 SGHTA and CDR2 FQGNSA. The CDR3 length is 14 residues.

This clonotype was counted between two and nine times. This chain links TRBV5-1 with TRBJ2-7, with TRBD1 identical over 7 bases. There are 16 residues in the CDR3. CDR1 SGHRS and CDR2 YFSETQ come from the germline V gene. With 4 bases clipped from V and 1 base from J, the junction kept 11 bases outside the gene matches. The CDR3 coding sequence is TGCGCCAGCAGCCCCGAACCACAGGGGTTATCCTACGAGCAGTACTTC. Its translation: CASSPEPQGLSYEQYF.

The chain has TRBV19 and TRBJ1-1; no firm D call. Trimming stripped 1 base from V and 0 bases from J, with 12 bases between. Germline CDR1 LNHDA, CDR2 SQIVND (reference sequence). This CDR3 comprises 16 residues. The CDR3 loop reads CASSIGPGFMNTEAFF. In DNA form, the CDR3 reads TGTGCCAGTAGTATAGGTCCGGGATTCATGAACACTGAAGCTTTCTTT. The variable domain in full, completed from reference TRBV19 and TRBJ1-1, reads DGGITQSPKYLFRKEGQNVTLSCEQNLNHDAMYWYRQDPGQGLRLIYYSQIVNDFQKGDIAEGYSVSREKKESFPLTVTSAQKNPTAFYLCASSIGPGFMNTEAFFGQGTRLTVV.

This clonotype occurred a few times. Relative to the germline gene, one junction end is altered; a read error may explain this. The gene calls are TRBV5-1 and TRBJ2-5; 7 bases match TRBD1. CDR1 and CDR2 (germline): SGHRS, YFSETQ. There are 15 residues in the CDR3. Here the CDR3 reads CASSSGTDSQEAQYF. DNA of the CDR3: TGCGCCAGCAGCTCTGGGACAGACTCTCAAGAGGCCCAGTACTTC.

This clonotype was found a few times. At one end the junction does not follow the germline gene, possibly because of a read error. V is TRBV6-5 and J is TRBJ2-3, with D uncertain. Per germline, CDR1 MNHEY and CDR2 SVGAGI. The length of the CDR3 is 14 residues. The CDR3 loop is CASSYVTGTDTRYF. The DNA of the CDR3 is TGTGCCAGCAGTTACGTGACCGGCACAGATACGCGGTATTTT.

This clonotype came up many times. The chain has TRBV10-3 and TRBJ2-1; 7 positions agree with TRBD2. The CDR3 is 16 amino acids. The germline CDR1 and CDR2 sequences are ENHRY and SYGVKD. The trim removed 3 bases at V and 4 bases at J, leaving 9 bases unmatched. Written as DNA, the CDR3 is TGTGCCATCAGTGAAGGTAGCGGGCGACCATACAATGAGCAGTTCTTC. As protein: CAISEGSGRPYNEQFF.

This clonotype was detected only a few times. The V and J genes are TRBV7-8 and TRBJ2-3, with D uncertain. The CDR3 has 15 residues. Deletions cut 0 bases from V and 4 bases from J, with 11 bases between. Germline CDR1 reads SGHVS; CDR2 reads FQNEAQ. This chain's CDR3 is CASSLALSMPDTQYF. CDR3 in DNA: TGTGCCAGCAGCTTAGCCCTGTCAATGCCAGATACGCAGTATTTT. Looking up the rest from reference TRBV7-8 and TRBJ2-3 gives the full variable domain: GAGVSQSPRYKVAKRGQDVALRCDPISGHVSLFWYQQALGQGPEFLTYFQNEAQLDKSGLPSDRFFAERPEGSVSTLKIQRTQQEDSAVYLCASSLALSMPDTQYFGPGTRLTVL.

This chain uses TRBV19 with TRBJ2-3, with 10 nucleotides matching TRBD1. Germline V gene sequence: CDR1 LNHDA, CDR2 SQIVND (reference sequence). There are 14 residues in the CDR3. Losses at the gene ends were 6 bases for V and 4 bases for J; bases not matched to a gene: 4. The CDR3 sequence is CASSDRGLADTQYF. CDR3 coding DNA: TGTGCCAGTAGCGACAGGGGGCTCGCAGATACGCAGTATTTT.

This clonotype was counted at least ten times. V is TRBV6-2 or TRBV6-3 and J is TRBJ2-1; D ambiguous. CDR1 and CDR2 from the germline V gene are MNHEY and SVGEGT. This CDR3 has 12 amino acids. V dropped 6 bases and J dropped 5 bases, with 8 bases sitting between them. The CDR3: CASRPSNNEQFF. The CDR3 region has the DNA TGTGCCAGCAGGCCCAGCAACAATGAGCAGTTCTTC.

The chain couples TRBV15 to TRBJ1-5, with D possibly matching TRBD1 (5 bases). V lost 8 bases and J 9 bases, leaving 14 bases between the germline ends. The CDR3 has 12 residues. CDR1 is LNHNV, CDR2 YYDKDF, per germline (reference sequence). The CDR3 DNA sequence: TGTGCCACCGGGAGGGGATTGGGGCCCCAGCATTTT. Its protein product is CATGRGLGPQHF.

This clonotype was seen ten or more times. This chain uses TRBV7-2 with TRBJ2-1; 10 positions match TRBD2. J lost 5 bases, V lost 4 bases, and 11 bases had no gene match. CDR1 is SGHTA, CDR2 FQGNSA, per germline. CDR3 length: 17 amino acids. In DNA, the CDR3 is TGTGCCAGCAGCTGGACTCATAGCGGGAGGTTAAACAATGAGCAGTTCTTC. Encoded protein: CASSWTHSGRLNNEQFF.

This clonotype was detected only a few times. The chain combines TRBV12-3 or TRBV12-4 with TRBJ2-7; 10 bases align to TRBD1. The CDR3 runs to 15 residues. J was trimmed by 3 bases and V by 6 bases; bases with no gene match: 8. The CDR3 loop reads CASSTGTGDIYEQYF. CDR3 nucleotide sequence: TGTGCCAGCAGCACCGGGACAGGGGACATCTACGAGCAGTACTTC.

Comments on this clonotype: This sequence may be a read error, since a much larger clone differs from it by one base. The conserved phenylalanine or tryptophan is not found at the CDR3 terminus, so this likely reflects a read error. The chain employs TRBV28 and TRBJ1-5; 7 bases fit TRBD1. V lost 1 base and J lost 3; bases outside the gene matches: 9. From germline, CDR1 is MDHEN and CDR2 SYDVKM. The CDR3 runs to 17 residues. This chain's CDR3 is CASSLFQGVDSNQPQHS. CDR3 sequence (DNA): TGTGCCAGCAGTTTATTCCAGGGGGTGGATTCCAATCAGCCCCAGCATTCT.

V is TRBV9 and J is TRBJ2-5; D call uncertain. Germline CDR1 and CDR2: SGDLS and YYNGEE. The CDR3 consists of 15 residues. V gave up 0 bases and J gave up 1 base, with 10 bases separating them. DNA of the CDR3: TGTGCCAGCAGCGTAGCCGGCATATCCCAAGAGACCCAGTACTTC. Its translation is CASSVAGISQETQYF.

This clonotype was counted many times. The chain employs TRBV5-1 and TRBJ2-1; D is possibly TRBD2 (6 bases). Germline CDR1 SGHRS, CDR2 YFSETQ. V gave up 1 base and J gave up 4 bases, with 27 bases separating them. This CDR3 spans 20 amino acids. In DNA form, the CDR3 reads TGCGCCAGCAGCTTGTCGGTGGGGCCGAGGGTTAGCGGTTCTTACAATGAGCAGTTCTTC. Protein: CASSLSVGPRVSGSYNEQFF.

The rearrangement uses TRBV5-1 and TRBJ2-6, with D possibly matching TRBD2 (5 bases). This CDR3 is 16 amino acids long. V was shortened by 6 bases and J by 0 bases, with 13 bases between the two germline ends. The V gene's germline CDR1 is SGHRS and CDR2 YFSETQ. The DNA of the CDR3 is TGCGCCAGCACCGTTGGAGGCTCCTCTGGGGCCAACGTCCTGACTTTC. As protein: CASTVGGSSGANVLTF.

As for this clonotype: This could be a read error, since a much larger clone is one nucleotide away. The rearrangement joins TRBV6-1 to TRBJ1-2; TRBD1 aligns across 11 bases. The CDR3 contains 17 residues. The germline gives CDR1 MNHNS, CDR2 SASEGT. The CDR3 sequence: CAGRPGTGGRGNYGYTF. The CDR3 coding sequence is TGTGCCGGCAGACCCGGGACAGGGGGAAGGGGTAACTATGGCTACACCTTC.

In regard to this clonotype: This sequence may be a read error, since a much larger clone differs from it by one base. V and J are TRBV6-1 and TRBJ1-2, with D possibly TRBD1 on 6 matching bases. The ends were cut back, 7 bases at V and 5 bases at J, with 14 bases in the middle. Germline V gene lookup returns CDR1 MNHNS and CDR2 SASEGT. The CDR3 is 13 residues long. The CDR3 reads CASKPGQGYGYTF. CDR3 coding DNA: TGTGCCAGCAAACCGGGACAAGGGTATGGCTACACCTTC.

The CDR3 sequence is CASSPRPGQGTDTQYF. The CDR3 DNA is TGTGCCAGTAGTCCACGCCCGGGACAGGGTACAGATACGCAGTATTTT. The V gene is TRBV19, the J gene TRBJ2-3; 9 positions match TRBD1. V shed 5 bases, J shed 3 bases, and the junction held 9 bases outside the gene matches. Germline V gene lookup returns CDR1 LNHDA and CDR2 SQIVND (reference sequence). This CDR3 is 16 amino acids long.

This clonotype has ten or more counts. The chain links TRBV27 to TRBJ2-7; possibly TRBD1 or TRBD2 for D (5 bases each). The V end was cut by 3 bases, the J end by 2 bases, with 8 bases between. This CDR3 is 13 amino acids long. Looked up from germline, CDR1 is MNHEY and CDR2 is SMNVEV (reference sequence). In nucleotides, the CDR3 is TGTGCCAGCAGTTTGAGAGGGGCCTACGAGCAGTACTTC. Its translation is CASSLRGAYEQYF.

The table lists this clonotype with many counts. The chain has TRBV27 and TRBJ2-7, with 7 bases lining up with TRBD1. V gave up 6 bases and J gave up 0 bases; unmatched junction bases: 5. CDR1 is MNHEY, CDR2 SMNVEV, per germline (reference sequence). The CDR3 sequence is 14 residues long. DNA for the CDR3: TGTGCCAGCAGGGGGGCAGGGGGCTCCTACGAGCAGTACTTC. Translating gives CASRGAGGSYEQYF.

This clonotype has at least ten counts. This chain links TRBV11-2 with TRBJ2-5; D perhaps matches TRBD2 (5 bases). The V and J ends lost 3 bases and 0 bases respectively, with 11 bases between them. Germline V gene lookup returns CDR1 SGHAT and CDR2 FQNNGV. The CDR3 is made up of 15 amino acids. In DNA, the CDR3 is TGTGCCAGCAGCTTGAGGGAAACAGACCAAGAGACCCAGTACTTC. It codes for CASSLRETDQETQYF.

This clonotype occurred a few times. This chain connects TRBV10-3 to TRBJ1-1; D not resolved. CDR3 length: 13 residues. CDR1 is ENHRY, CDR2 SYGVKD, per germline. The V gene lost 10 bases and the J gene lost 0 bases, with 12 bases spanning the gap. This chain's CDR3 is CARRSGMNTEAFF. CDR3 DNA sequence: TGTGCCAGAAGATCGGGGATGAACACTGAAGCTTTCTTT.

Ten or more counts support this clonotype. This rearrangement joins TRBV20-1 to TRBJ2-1; 8 positions agree with TRBD2. V trimming: 5 bases; J trimming: 6 bases; junction bases outside the gene matches: 12. This CDR3 is built from 15 residues. Germline CDR1 DFQATT, CDR2 SNEGSKA (reference sequence). CDR3 DNA sequence: TGCAGTGCTTCCCGCGGAGCGGGAGAGGGCAATGAGCAGTTCTTC. It encodes CSASRGAGEGNEQFF.

This clonotype occurred a few times. The chain couples TRBV29-1 to TRBJ1-2, with D possibly TRBD1 on 5 matching bases. Trimming pared 3 bases from V and 6 bases from J, leaving 8 bases between. This CDR3 is built from 11 residues. Germline CDR1 SQVTM, CDR2 ANQGSEA. The CDR3 DNA reads TGCAGCGTTGAGCAGGGACATGGCTACACCTTC. Encoded protein: CSVEQGHGYTF.

This clonotype was seen at least ten times. The chain links TRBV3-1 to TRBJ2-7, with D unresolved. There are 14 residues in the CDR3. Germline V lookup: CDR1 LGHDT, CDR2 YNNKEL (reference sequence). Trimming removed 5 bases from V and 5 bases from J, with 16 bases in between. CDR3 protein: CASSGTSTTDEQYF. The CDR3 DNA follows: TGTGCCAGCAGCGGCACCTCAACGACCGACGAGCAGTACTTC.